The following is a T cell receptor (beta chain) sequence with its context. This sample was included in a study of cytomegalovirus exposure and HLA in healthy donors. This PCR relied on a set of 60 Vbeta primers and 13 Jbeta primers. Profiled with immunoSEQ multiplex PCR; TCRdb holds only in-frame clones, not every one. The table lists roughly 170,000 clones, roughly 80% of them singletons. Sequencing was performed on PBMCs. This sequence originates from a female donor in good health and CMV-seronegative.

The CDR3 is CASSPGTGVNQETQYF. CDR3 nucleotide sequence: TGCGCCAGCAGCCCCGGGACAGGGGTGAACCAAGAGACCCAGTACTTC. The chain recombines TRBV4-3 with TRBJ2-5; 10 bases agree with TRBD1. Trimming removed 4 bases from V and 0 bases from J; junction bases left unmatched: 5. Germline-derived CDR1 and CDR2 are LGHNA and YSLEER. The CDR3 is 16 residues long.